Following are 6 T cell receptor beta chains from one sample sequenced in a study of chemoradiotherapy in HPV16-positive cancers (dated by TCRdb to between 2020 and 2023). Receptor amplification or capture employed the immunoSEQ multiplex PCR assay. TCRdb re-hosts the immuneACCESS table, in-frame sequences only. Its copies lack some clones; in the studies checked, an unresolved V gene accounts for under half of them, and the cause for the rest is not known. Present in this sample are some 19,000 clones, 70% to 90% of which were seen just once. The ten largest account for 4% to 5.5% of the sample. Here the sequenced sample was blood, taken from a patient who underwent chemoradiotherapy. These receptors were taken from a human donor with HPV-associated anogenital cancer.

The rearrangement joins TRBV25-1 to TRBJ2-7, with 9 bases aligning to TRBD1. The germline V gene has CDR1 MGHDK and CDR2 SYGVNS. V lost 8 bases to trimming and J lost 3 bases; unmatched junction nucleotides: 2. This CDR3 is built from 12 residues. CDR3 bases: TGTGCCAGCGGGGACAGGGTCTACGAGCAGTACTTC. It is translated as CASGDRVYEQYF.

The gene calls are TRBV6-6 and TRBJ2-7; the D gene is possibly TRBD2 (6 bases). Germline V gene lookup returns CDR1 MNHNY and CDR2 SVGAGI (reference sequence). The CDR3 length is 16 residues. The V gene lost 5 bases and the J gene lost 0 bases, with 17 bases spanning the gap. CDR3 protein: CASSPIGTHSSYEQYF. The CDR3 region has the DNA TGTGCCAGCAGTCCGATAGGGACTCATAGCTCCTACGAGCAGTACTTC.

This chain joins TRBV6-1 and TRBJ1-5; maybe TRBD1 (5 bases). CDR3 length equals 15 residues. Deletions cut 4 bases from V and 6 bases from J, with 16 bases between. From germline, CDR1 is MNHNS and CDR2 SASEGT. The CDR3 here is CASSGIREQGQPQHF. The CDR3 DNA sequence: TGTGCCAGCAGTGGGATCAGGGAGCAGGGTCAGCCCCAGCATTTT.

Only one count was recorded for this clone. The chain recombines TRBV6-5 with TRBJ2-7, with TRBD2 matching 11 bases. Per germline, CDR1 MNHEY and CDR2 SVGAGI. J was trimmed by 2 bases and V by 7 bases; bases with no gene match: 7. This CDR3 region has 15 residues. For the CDR3, the DNA is TGTGCCAGCACCGCACCGACTAGCGGGGCCTACGAGCAGTACTTC. Translating gives CASTAPTSGAYEQYF.

This chain joins TRBV7-2 and TRBJ1-2; D call uncertain. Germline lookup yields CDR1 SGHTA and CDR2 FQGNSA. V lost 4 bases, J lost 4 bases, and 16 bases lay in between. This CDR3 comprises 15 residues. CDR3: CASSSPSLLSYGYTF. The DNA of the CDR3 is TGTGCCAGCAGCTCCCCTAGCCTCCTCTCCTATGGCTACACCTTC.

The DNA for the CDR3 is TGTGCCAGCAGTTACTCGACGGGGGCCGATCAGCCCCAGCATTTT. This gives the protein CASSYSTGADQPQHF. The chain uses TRBV6-5 and TRBJ1-5; the D gene is possibly TRBD1 (6 bases). The CDR3 covers 15 residues. Trimming took 0 bases from V and 5 from J, leaving 11 bases between them. Looked up from germline, CDR1 is MNHEY and CDR2 is SVGAGI.